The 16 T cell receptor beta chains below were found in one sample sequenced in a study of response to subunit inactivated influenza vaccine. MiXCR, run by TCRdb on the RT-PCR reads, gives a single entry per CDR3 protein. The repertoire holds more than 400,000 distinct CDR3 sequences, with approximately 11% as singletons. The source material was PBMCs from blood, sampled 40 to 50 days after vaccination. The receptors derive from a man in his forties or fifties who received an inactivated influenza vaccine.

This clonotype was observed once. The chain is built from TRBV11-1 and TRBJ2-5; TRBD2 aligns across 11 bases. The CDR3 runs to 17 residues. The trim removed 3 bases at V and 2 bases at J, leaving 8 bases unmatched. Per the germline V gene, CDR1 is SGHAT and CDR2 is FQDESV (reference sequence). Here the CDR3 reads CASSLGLTSGTQETQYF. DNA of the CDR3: TGTGCCAGCAGCTTGGGGCTGACTAGCGGGACTCAAGAGACCCAGTACTTC.

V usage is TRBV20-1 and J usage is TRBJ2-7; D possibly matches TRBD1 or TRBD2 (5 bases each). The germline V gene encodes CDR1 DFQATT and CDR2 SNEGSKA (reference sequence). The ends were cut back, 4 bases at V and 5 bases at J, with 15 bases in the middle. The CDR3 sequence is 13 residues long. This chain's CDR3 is CSANFPGRHEQYF. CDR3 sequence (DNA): TGCAGTGCTAACTTTCCGGGACGCCACGAGCAGTACTTC.

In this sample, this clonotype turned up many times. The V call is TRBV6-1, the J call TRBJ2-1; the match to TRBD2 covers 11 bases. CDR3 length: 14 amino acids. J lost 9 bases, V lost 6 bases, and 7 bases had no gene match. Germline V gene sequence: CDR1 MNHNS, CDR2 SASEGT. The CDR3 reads CASRGTSGSGEQFF. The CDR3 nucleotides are TGTGCCAGCAGAGGGACTAGCGGATCGGGTGAGCAGTTCTTC.

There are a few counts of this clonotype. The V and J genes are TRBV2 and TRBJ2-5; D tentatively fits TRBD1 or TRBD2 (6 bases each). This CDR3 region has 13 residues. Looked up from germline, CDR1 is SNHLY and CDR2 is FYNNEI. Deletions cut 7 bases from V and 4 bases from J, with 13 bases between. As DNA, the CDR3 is TGTGCCAGCATGTGGAGGGGGAGAGAGACCCAGTACTTC. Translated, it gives CASMWRGRETQYF.

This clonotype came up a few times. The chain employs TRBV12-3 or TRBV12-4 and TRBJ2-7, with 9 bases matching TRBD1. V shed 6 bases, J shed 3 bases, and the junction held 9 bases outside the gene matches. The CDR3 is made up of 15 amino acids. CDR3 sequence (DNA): TGTGCCAGCAGCTGGACAGGGGAGGGTTTCTACGAGCAGTACTTC. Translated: CASSWTGEGFYEQYF.

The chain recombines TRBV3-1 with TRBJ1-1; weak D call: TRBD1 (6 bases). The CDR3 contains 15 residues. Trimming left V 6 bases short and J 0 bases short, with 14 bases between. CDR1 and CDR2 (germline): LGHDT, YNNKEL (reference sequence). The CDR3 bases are TGTGCCAGCAGTTATCACGGACAGCTGAACACTGAAGCTTTCTTT. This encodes CASSYHGQLNTEAFF.

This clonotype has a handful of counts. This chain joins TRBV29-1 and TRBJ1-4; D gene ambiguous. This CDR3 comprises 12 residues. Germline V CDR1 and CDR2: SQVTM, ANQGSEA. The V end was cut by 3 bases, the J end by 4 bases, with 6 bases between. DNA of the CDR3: TGCAGCGTTGATGGCGGTAATGAAAAACTGTTTTTT. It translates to CSVDGGNEKLFF.

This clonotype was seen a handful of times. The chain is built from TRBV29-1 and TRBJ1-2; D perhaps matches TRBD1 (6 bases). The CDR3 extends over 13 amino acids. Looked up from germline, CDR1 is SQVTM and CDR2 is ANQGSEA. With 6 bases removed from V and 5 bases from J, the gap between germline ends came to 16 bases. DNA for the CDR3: TGCAGCGTCGCTTTGGACAGTGGGTATGGCTACACCTTC. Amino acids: CSVALDSGYGYTF.

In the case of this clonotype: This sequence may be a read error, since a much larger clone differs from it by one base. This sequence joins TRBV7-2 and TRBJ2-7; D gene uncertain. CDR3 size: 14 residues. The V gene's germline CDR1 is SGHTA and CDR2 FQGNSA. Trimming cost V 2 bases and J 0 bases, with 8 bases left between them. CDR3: CASSLQWASYEQYF. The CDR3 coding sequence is TGTGCCAGCAGCTTACAGTGGGCCTCCTACGAGCAGTACTTC.

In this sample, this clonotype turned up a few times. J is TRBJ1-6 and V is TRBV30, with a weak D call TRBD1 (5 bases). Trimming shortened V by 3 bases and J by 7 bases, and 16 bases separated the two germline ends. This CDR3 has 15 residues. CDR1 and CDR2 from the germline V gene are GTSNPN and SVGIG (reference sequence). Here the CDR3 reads CAWSEQGVWNSPLHF. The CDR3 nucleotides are TGTGCCTGGAGCGAACAAGGGGTTTGGAATTCACCCCTCCACTTT.

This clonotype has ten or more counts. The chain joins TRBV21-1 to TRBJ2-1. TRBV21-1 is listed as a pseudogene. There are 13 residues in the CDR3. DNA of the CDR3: TGTGCCAGCAGCAAAGTGGATAGCAGCGAGCAGTTCTTC. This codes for CASSKVDSSEQFF.

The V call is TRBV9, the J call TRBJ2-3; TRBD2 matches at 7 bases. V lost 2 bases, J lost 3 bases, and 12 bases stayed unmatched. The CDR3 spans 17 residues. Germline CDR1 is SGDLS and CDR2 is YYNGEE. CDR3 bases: TGTGCCAGCAGCGTGACGTCTAGCGGCGTGGGGACAGATACGCAGTATTTT. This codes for CASSVTSSGVGTDTQYF.

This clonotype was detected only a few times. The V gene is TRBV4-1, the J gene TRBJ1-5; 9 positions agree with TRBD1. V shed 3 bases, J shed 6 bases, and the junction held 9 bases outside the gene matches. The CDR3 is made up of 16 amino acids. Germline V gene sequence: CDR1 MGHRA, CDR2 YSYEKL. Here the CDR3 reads CASSQGTGGFSQPQHF. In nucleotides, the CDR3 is TGCGCCAGCAGCCAGGGTACAGGGGGCTTTAGTCAGCCCCAGCATTTT.

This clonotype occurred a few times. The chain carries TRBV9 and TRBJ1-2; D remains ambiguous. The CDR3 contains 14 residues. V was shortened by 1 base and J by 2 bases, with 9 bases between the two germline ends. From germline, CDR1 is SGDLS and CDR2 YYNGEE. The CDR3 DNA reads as TGTGCCAGCAGCGTAACAGAATCAAACTATGGCTACACCTTC. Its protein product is CASSVTESNYGYTF.

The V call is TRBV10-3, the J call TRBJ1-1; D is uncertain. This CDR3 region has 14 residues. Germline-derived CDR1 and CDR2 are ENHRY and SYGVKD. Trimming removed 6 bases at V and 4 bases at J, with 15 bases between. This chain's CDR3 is CAIRASDGSTEAFF. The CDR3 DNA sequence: TGTGCCATCAGGGCTTCGGACGGGAGCACTGAAGCTTTCTTT.

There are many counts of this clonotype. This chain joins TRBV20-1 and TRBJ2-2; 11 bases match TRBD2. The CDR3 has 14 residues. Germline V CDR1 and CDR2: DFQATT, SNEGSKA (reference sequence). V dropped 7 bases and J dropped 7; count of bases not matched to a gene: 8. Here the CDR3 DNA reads TGCAGTGTATCTAGCGGGAGGTTGGGCGGGGAGCTGTTTTTT. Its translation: CSVSSGRLGGELFF.